Listed below are T cell receptor beta chains from one sample, sequenced in a study of T cell responses to AZD1222 COVID-19 vaccine. Produced via immunoSEQ multiplex PCR; TCRdb's table is partial and in-frame only. The table lists approximately 160,000 clones, about 91% of them singletons. The sequencing here drew on peripheral blood, taken 28 days after the second AZD1222 dose. The receptors shown here come from an adult who received the AZD1222 COVID-19 vaccine. Each CDR3 is given with its conserved first and last residue. The order of the fields is J gene, V gene, D gene, clone size, CDR3 protein, CDR3 DNA. D genes are given only for firm matches. Clone sizes are given selectively: once, few, many, or a class where the clone is expanded.

TRBJ1-2 | TRBV6-4 | - | once | CASSLEGSYGYTF | TGTGCCAGCAGTCTCGAGGGTTCCTATGGCTACACCTTC
TRBJ2-3 | TRBV5-1 | - | - | CASSLDHPGTDTQYF | TGCGCCAGCAGCTTGGATCACCCTGGGACAGATACGCAGTATTTT
TRBJ1-2 | TRBV6-1 | - | - | CASSDDYGYTF | TGTGCCAGCAGTGATGACTATGGCTACACCTTC
TRBJ1-2 | TRBV7-8 | - | - | CASSSVYGYTF | TGTGCCAGCAGCTCTGTCTATGGCTACACCTTC
TRBJ1-5 | TRBV2 | TRBD1 | - | CASSPLQGAKQPQHF | TGTGCCAGCAGCCCGCTACAGGGGGCAAAGCAGCCCCAGCATTTT
TRBJ1-2 | TRBV4-1 | - | - | CASSQGGVGYTF | TGCGCCAGCAGCCAAGGAGGGGTTGGCTACACCTTC
TRBJ1-6 | TRBV30 | - | - | CAWADPKVYNSPLHF | TGTGCCTGGGCGGACCCCAAAGTCTATAATTCACCCCTCCACTTT
TRBJ1-1 | TRBV4-1 | TRBD1 | once | CASSQHPGTGDDTEAFF | TGCGCCAGCAGCCAACACCCCGGGACAGGGGACGACACTGAAGCTTTCTTT
TRBJ1-4 | TRBV9 | - | - | CASSVECGGRGVRVVEKLFF | TGTGCCAGCAGCGTAGAATGCGGGGGCAGAGGAGTGCGGGTAGTCGAAAAACTGTTTTTT
TRBJ1-1 | TRBV9 | - | - | CASSSGTRTEAFF | TGTGCCAGCAGCTCGGGCACGCGGACTGAAGCTTTCTTT
TRBJ2-4 | TRBV10-1 | - | - | CASSESRVAKNIQYF | TGCGCCAGCAGTGAGTCTAGAGTAGCCAAAAACATTCAGTACTTC
TRBJ2-7 | TRBV6-5 | TRBD1 | once | CASSYSGQGTAYEQYF | TGTGCCAGCAGTTACTCGGGACAGGGGACGGCCTACGAGCAGTACTTC
TRBJ2-5 | TRBV11-3 | - | - | CASSPSGEETQYF | TGTGCCAGCAGCCCGTCCGGCGAAGAGACCCAGTACTTC
TRBJ1-2 | TRBV6-5 | TRBD1 | - | CASSRTGFGYTF | TGTGCCAGCAGCCGGACAGGGTTTGGCTACACCTTC
TRBJ1-1 | TRBV10-3 | - | - | CAISATDEESEAFF | TGTGCCATCAGTGCAACCGACGAGGAATCTGAAGCTTTCTTT
TRBJ2-5 | TRBV7-9 | TRBD1 | - | CASSSGQGDRETQYF | TGTGCCAGCAGCTCCGGCCAGGGGGATCGAGAGACCCAGTACTTC
TRBJ1-1 | TRBV3-1/TRBV3-2 | - | - | CASSHFAGSGSAFF | TGTGCCAGCAGCCACTTTGCGGGGAGCGGGAGTGCTTTCTTT
TRBJ2-2 | TRBV30 | TRBD1 | - | CACLTGGLGELFF | TGTGCCTGCCTGACAGGGGGTTTGGGGGAGCTGTTTTTT
TRBJ1-1 | TRBV2 | TRBD1 | - | CASSPEQGQGAFF | TGTGCCAGCAGCCCCGAACAGGGGCAAGGAGCTTTCTTT
TRBJ1-1 | TRBV7-8 | - | - | CASSLGSGANTEAFF | TGTGCCAGCAGCTTGGGTTCAGGGGCTAACACTGAAGCTTTCTTT
TRBJ1-2 | TRBV4-1 | - | - | CASSQDHRNYGYTF | TGCGCCAGCAGCCAAGATCACCGCAACTATGGCTACACCTTC
TRBJ1-6 | TRBV9 | - | - | CASSVGDHLGSPLHF | TGTGCCAGCAGCGTAGGAGACCATCTTGGGTCACCCCTCCACTTT
TRBJ1-1 | TRBV6-5 | TRBD1 | - | CASSYSHRGNTEAFF | TGTGCCAGCAGTTACTCCCACAGGGGGAACACTGAAGCTTTCTTT
TRBJ1-1 | TRBV6-5 | - | - | CASSPGRRDTEAFF | TGTGCCAGCAGCCCCGGGAGGAGGGACACTGAAGCTTTCTTT
TRBJ1-2 | TRBV15 | TRBD1 | - | CATSDREHGYTF | TGTGCCACCAGTGACAGGGAACATGGCTACACCTTC
TRBJ2-2 | TRBV6-1 | - | - | CASSSRGGELFF | TGTGCCAGCAGTTCTCGGGGCGGGGAGCTGTTTTTT
TRBJ1-2 | TRBV4-1 | TRBD1 | - | CASSQSRRQGSYGYTF | TGCGCCAGCAGCCAATCCCGCCGACAGGGAAGCTATGGCTACACCTTC
TRBJ2-3 | TRBV19 | - | - | CASRIRGRDDTQYF | TGTGCCAGTAGGATCAGGGGCAGGGATGATACGCAGTATTTT
TRBJ1-5 | TRBV11-2 | - | - | CASSLEQFYSNQPQHF | TGTGCCAGCAGCTTAGAGCAGTTCTATAGCAATCAGCCCCAGCATTTT
TRBJ2-3 | TRBV7-9 | TRBD2 | - | CASRRGGGTDTQYF | TGTGCCAGCAGGCGCGGGGGGGGCACAGATACGCAGTATTTT
TRBJ2-7 | TRBV11-1 | TRBD2 | - | CASSYLAGGPYEQYF | TGTGCCAGCAGCTACTTAGCGGGGGGCCCTTACGAGCAGTACTTC
TRBJ1-5 | TRBV9 | - | - | CASSEGGYGNQPQHF | TGTGCCAGCAGCGAGGGGGGCTACGGGAATCAGCCCCAGCATTTT
TRBJ2-2 | TRBV2 | TRBD2 | - | CASRAGGLGNTGELFF | TGTGCCAGCAGAGCGGGGGGACTAGGGAACACCGGGGAGCTGTTTTTT
TRBJ1-1 | TRBV5-4 | TRBD1 | - | CASSSGTGGAVVTEAFF | TGTGCCAGCAGCTCAGGGACAGGGGGCGCAGTGGTTACTGAAGCTTTCTTT
TRBJ1-1 | TRBV5-5 | - | - | CASSADRVVEAFF | TGTGCCAGCAGCGCGGACAGAGTGGTTGAAGCTTTCTTT
TRBJ1-6 | TRBV15 | - | - | CATSGGRDSPLHF | TGTGCCACCAGCGGGGGACGTGATTCACCCCTCCACTTT
TRBJ1-3 | TRBV6-5 | - | - | CASSYSGFGNTIYF | TGTGCCAGCAGTTACTCGGGTTTCGGAAACACCATATATTTT
TRBJ2-4 | TRBV5-6 | TRBD2 | - | CASSPGGNIQYF | TGTGCCAGCAGCCCGGGGGGTAACATTCAGTACTTC
TRBJ1-5 | TRBV4-1 | - | - | CASSQGFRAREYQPQHF | TGCGCCAGCAGCCAAGGATTTCGGGCGCGAGAGTATCAGCCCCAGCATTTT
TRBJ1-1 | TRBV6-5 | - | - | CASSYSGGRAEAFF | TGTGCCAGCAGTTACTCAGGGGGGCGGGCTGAAGCTTTCTTT
TRBJ1-6 | TRBV9 | TRBD1 | - | CASSVDRGLNSPLHF | TGTGCCAGCAGCGTAGACAGGGGGCTAAATTCACCCCTCCACTTT
TRBJ1-5 | TRBV18 | - | - | CASSRTENQPQHF | TGTGCCAGCTCTCGGACGGAAAATCAGCCCCAGCATTTT
TRBJ2-3 | TRBV29-1 | TRBD1 | - | CSVARDRATDTQYF | TGCAGCGTTGCCCGGGACAGGGCGACAGATACGCAGTATTTT
TRBJ2-7 | TRBV7-2 | TRBD2 | - | CASSPSGGAGYEQYF | TGTGCCAGCAGCCCCAGCGGGGGGGCCGGCTACGAGCAGTACTTC
TRBJ1-1 | TRBV6-5 | - | - | CASSYSFIRGAEAFF | TGTGCCAGCAGTTACTCGTTTATCCGGGGGGCTGAAGCTTTCTTT
TRBJ2-3 | TRBV19 | TRBD1 | - | CASSIDQGARADTQYF | TGTGCCAGTAGTATAGATCAGGGGGCTAGGGCGGATACGCAGTATTTT
TRBJ1-2 | TRBV29-1 | - | - | CSVDVARGGYGYTF | TGCAGCGTTGACGTAGCCAGAGGGGGCTATGGCTACACCTTC
TRBJ1-3 | TRBV3-1/TRBV3-2 | - | - | CASSRRPLSGNTIYF | TGTGCCAGCAGCCGACGGCCCCTCTCTGGAAACACCATATATTTT
TRBJ1-1 | TRBV7-8 | - | - | CASSLPGRGYTEAFF | TGTGCCAGCAGCTTACCGGGACGGGGTTACACTGAAGCTTTCTTT
TRBJ2-1 | TRBV11-2 | - | - | CASSTTEYPYNEQFF | TGTGCCAGCAGTACGACAGAATACCCCTACAATGAGCAGTTCTTC
TRBJ2-2 | TRBV7-6 | TRBD1 | - | CASSLGTGDTGELFF | TGTGCCAGCAGCCTCGGGACAGGGGACACCGGGGAGCTGTTTTTT
TRBJ1-4 | TRBV5-6 | - | - | CASSLDTGRLFF | TGTGCCAGCAGCTTGGACACCGGAAGGCTGTTTTTT
TRBJ1-4 | TRBV5-1 | TRBD1 | - | CASSPGQGGIEKLFF | TGCGCCAGCAGCCCTGGACAGGGGGGGATCGAAAAACTGTTTTTT
TRBJ2-2 | TRBV27 | - | once | CASSLGIGYTADTGELFF | TGTGCCAGCAGTTTAGGTATAGGTTATACCGCCGACACCGGGGAGCTGTTTTTT
TRBJ2-3 | TRBV9 | TRBD2 | - | CASSVRKKYERGGYTDTQYF | TGTGCCAGCAGCGTCCGGAAAAAATATGAGCGGGGGGGATATACAGATACGCAGTATTTT
TRBJ1-1 | TRBV2 | - | - | CASMGGRGTEAFF | TGTGCCAGCATGGGGGGGAGAGGGACTGAAGCTTTCTTT
TRBJ2-7 | TRBV2 | TRBD1 | - | CASSVGQGVYYEQYF | TGTGCCAGCAGTGTGGGACAGGGTGTATACTACGAGCAGTACTTC
TRBJ1-1 | TRBV15 | - | - | CATSSPGYTNTEAFF | TGTGCCACCAGCAGCCCGGGGTATACGAACACTGAAGCTTTCTTT
TRBJ1-5 | TRBV27 | - | - | CASRGLKSNQPQHF | TGTGCCAGCAGAGGACTGAAAAGCAATCAGCCCCAGCATTTT